A single sample gave rise to the 14 T cell receptor beta chains below, sequenced in a study of patients and donors after allogeneic stem cell transplantation. TCRdb reanalysed the RT-PCR reads using MiXCR and keeps one entry per CDR3 protein. The data contain about a million distinct CDR3 sequences, more than 15% of them singletons. Material for sequencing was blood, either unsorted or a sorted T cell fraction (not recorded which). All receptors derive from a human donor who was either an allogeneic HSCT recipient or a stem cell or donor lymphocyte infusion donor (not recorded which). It is not recorded whose cells these are; they may come from a transplant donor.

The table lists this clonotype with a few counts. V gene TRBV11-2 combines with J gene TRBJ2-7, with D perhaps matching TRBD2 (6 bases). Germline values: CDR1 SGHAT, CDR2 FQNNGV. CDR3 length: 18 amino acids. The germline V and J ends were trimmed by 2 bases and 0 bases, with 20 bases remaining between them. CDR3 DNA sequence: TGTGCCAGCAGCTTATCCGTCAGGGTAAGGACTAACTCCTACGAGCAGTACTTC. Translating gives CASSLSVRVRTNSYEQYF.

This clonotype was counted only a few times. The J gene is TRBJ2-5, the V gene TRBV20-1; 8 bases match TRBD2. The germline gives CDR1 DFQATT, CDR2 SNEGSKA (reference sequence). Trimming at V came to 3 bases and at J to 9 bases, leaving 12 bases not matched to a gene. The CDR3 covers 14 residues. The CDR3 region has the DNA TGCAGTGCTAGCTGGACTAGCAAGGAGTTGGCCCAGTACTTC. It specifies CSASWTSKELAQYF.

This clonotype appeared a few times. This chain uses TRBV6-5 with TRBJ2-1; no clear D gene. Per germline, CDR1 MNHEY and CDR2 SVGAGI. Trimming took off 3 bases at V and 6 bases at J, with 15 bases between the two ends. This CDR3 is built from 15 residues. CDR3 protein: CASSYGQSLGNEQFF. CDR3 bases: TGTGCCAGCAGTTATGGGCAGTCGTTGGGCAATGAGCAGTTCTTC.

This CDR3 reads CASSRGTSGKGEQFF. CDR3 nucleotides: TGTGCCAGCAGTCGGGGGACTAGCGGGAAGGGTGAGCAGTTCTTC. The chain uses TRBV27 and TRBJ2-1, with 13 nucleotides matching TRBD2. J was trimmed by 9 bases and V by 5 bases; bases with no gene match: 7. Germline V lookup: CDR1 MNHEY, CDR2 SMNVEV (reference sequence). The CDR3 is made up of 15 amino acids.

For this clonotype: A single base separates this from a much larger clone, so it may be a read error. The rearrangement uses TRBV7-2 and TRBJ1-2; tentative D call: TRBD1 (5 bases). Trimming took off 1 base at V and 6 bases at J, with 18 bases between the two ends. Germline V gives CDR1 SGHTA, CDR2 FQGNSA. The CDR3 sequence is 16 residues long. CDR3 loop: CASSLVGPRGRDGYTF. The CDR3 nucleotides are TGTGCCAGCAGCTTAGTGGGCCCTAGGGGTAGAGATGGCTACACCTTC. Complete variable domain (other parts from reference TRBV7-2 and TRBJ1-2): GAGVSQSPSNKVTEKGKDVELRCDPISGHTALYWYRQSLGQGLEFLIYFQGNSAPDKSGLPSDRFSAERTGGSVSTLTIQRTQQEDSAVYLCASSLVGPRGRDGYTFGSGTRLTVV.

This chain links TRBV9 with TRBJ2-2; 8 bases align to TRBD2. V dropped 2 bases and J dropped 4; count of bases not matched to a gene: 10. CDR1 SGDLS and CDR2 YYNGEE come from the germline V gene. The CDR3 contains 17 residues. The CDR3 nucleotides read TGTGCCAGCAGCGTCGCTGGTTTAGCGGGGACCACCGGGGAGCTGTTTTTT. Translated, it gives CASSVAGLAGTTGELFF.

This chain links TRBV10-3 with TRBJ2-5, with 9 positions matching TRBD2. This CDR3 is 12 amino acids long. CDR1 and CDR2 from the germline V gene are ENHRY and SYGVKD. The V gene end was trimmed by 11 bases and the J gene end by 3 bases; junction bases not matched to a gene: 4. For the CDR3, the DNA is TGTGCCTCCGCGGGAGGGGAAGAGACCCAGTACTTC. Protein: CASAGGEETQYF.

The table lists this clonotype with a few counts. The V call is TRBV4-3, the J call TRBJ1-1; D is unclear. The CDR3 covers 14 residues. V was pared by 0 bases and J by 7 bases, with 12 bases between. Germline V gene lookup returns CDR1 LGHNA and CDR2 YSLEER. The CDR3 DNA sequence: TGCGCCAGCAGCCAAGATTCGCGGAGTTATGAAGCTTTCTTT. It encodes CASSQDSRSYEAFF.

There are many counts of this clonotype. The CDR3 DNA sequence: TGTGCCAGCAGCGTTGGGCTACAGGCCCAGCATTTT. It yields the protein CASSVGLQAQHF. V is TRBV7-2 and J is TRBJ1-5; D possibly corresponds to TRBD1 (5 bases). Trimming shortened V by 5 bases and J by 11 bases, and 13 bases separated the two germline ends. This CDR3 contains 12 residues. Germline CDR1 is SGHTA and CDR2 is FQGNSA.

This chain links TRBV5-1 with TRBJ2-5; D uncertain. Per the germline V gene, CDR1 is SGHRS and CDR2 is YFSETQ. The CDR3 runs 14 residues. Trimming left V 0 bases short and J 5 bases short, with 11 bases between. The CDR3 nucleotides read TGCGCCAGCAGCTTGGGGGTGCTGCCGGAGACCCAGTACTTC. Translated: CASSLGVLPETQYF.

This clonotype showed up just a few times. The chain links TRBV10-3 to TRBJ1-2; a possible D gene is TRBD1 (6 bases). Between the trimmed V and J ends, which lost 3 bases and 9 bases, there was a span of 14 bases. The CDR3 consists of 13 residues. The germline gives CDR1 ENHRY, CDR2 SYGVKD. The CDR3 DNA reads TGTGCCATCAGTGACAGAGGGGGGTATCGCTACACCTTC. Its protein is CAISDRGGYRYTF.

The V call is TRBV6-5, the J call TRBJ2-7; the D is unclear. The CDR3 is made up of 14 amino acids. V dropped 4 bases and J dropped 4 bases, with 14 bases sitting between them. Germline CDR1 MNHEY, CDR2 SVGAGI. This chain's CDR3 is CASSSTLTAYEQYF. CDR3 coding DNA: TGTGCCAGCAGTTCCACCTTGACGGCTTACGAGCAGTACTTC.

This clonotype has a handful of counts. V and J are TRBV6-5 and TRBJ2-1; TRBD2 matches at 7 bases. Germline lookup yields CDR1 MNHEY and CDR2 SVGAGI. J was trimmed by 9 bases and V by 0 bases; bases with no gene match: 8. The CDR3 is 15 amino acids. CDR3 protein: CASSYSASGHGEQFF. The CDR3 DNA reads TGTGCCAGCAGTTACTCCGCTAGCGGTCACGGTGAGCAGTTCTTC.

The V and J genes are TRBV12-3 or TRBV12-4 and TRBJ1-3; TRBD1 agrees at 7 bases. The V gene end was trimmed by 5 bases and the J gene end by 3 bases; junction bases not matched to a gene: 16. The CDR3 is 18 amino acids. CDR3 sequence reads: CASSPDRWNFAGGNTIYF. In nucleotides, the CDR3 is TGTGCCAGCAGTCCGGACAGGTGGAACTTCGCCGGTGGAAACACCATATATTTT.